This T cell receptor (beta chain) was captured in a study of PD-1 blockade in classical Hodgkin lymphoma (dated by TCRdb to 2018 to 2021). Some background on the complete study: The study used TCR beta sequencing and CyTOF to define a peripheral blood immune signature of response to PD-1 blockade in classical Hodgkin lymphoma. The study at large found these results: The study covered only a single clinical trial cohort, and the causes of the repertoire differences, possibly disease activity or prior therapy, were still not defined. Baseline TCR diversity was reported to be lower in newly diagnosed patients than in healthy donors, and even lower in relapsed/refractory patients.

V is shortened by 0 bases, J by 5 bases, and the region joining them spans 5 bases. The CDR3 holds 13 amino acids from the cysteine to the phenylalanine. The read is trimmed to its CDR3 DNA, 39 bases read in frame from base 1. CDR1 and CDR2 (SGHTS, YDEGEE) derive from the germline V gene. Genomic DNA was isolated using the Qiagen DNeasy kit from unsorted PBMCs as well as from negatively selected CD4+ and CD8+ fractions. Amplification of TCR beta CDR3 regions was done by immunoSEQ multiplex PCR with primers that anneal to V and J segments. A synthetic immune receptor repertoire was used to minimize amplification bias, and any residual bias was removed computationally once sequencing was done. The study's processing was this. Repertoire diversity was quantified as the Shannon entropy index using custom Python scripts. Unsorted, CD4+ and CD8+ repertoires were analyzed separately, except in combined analyses where CD4+ and CD8+ sequences were merged in silico. The table was pulled from immuneACCESS by TCRdb, which kept in-frame rearrangements only. Such tables lose some clones; where checked, under half of the loss comes from unresolved V genes, and the rest has no known cause. V and J calls and clone size follow that table, whereas D and trimming were derived from the DNA. This sample is represented by fewer than 40,000 clones; approximately 90% of them were singletons. The ten top clones hold about 0.22% of the sample.

The time point label on this specimen signifies: newly diagnosed, previously untreated cHL patient sample. CD4+ T cells were purified from thawed PBMCs by magnetic negative selection with a Miltenyi CD4+ T cell isolation kit. As a comparison group for the relapsed/refractory trial patients, PBMCs from patients with newly diagnosed, previously untreated classical Hodgkin lymphoma were sequenced. Peripheral blood was collected in 8 mL Vacutainer Cell Preparation Tubes, from which PBMCs were isolated by centrifugation and then cryopreserved. Purified CD4+ and CD8+ fractions were generated only in cases for which an additional PBMC sample was available. Magnetically labelled cells were removed on LS columns in a quadroMACS separator, and the flow-through was collected as the purified fraction. In the case of this clone: It has no known antigen specificity. Nothing much larger sits one base from this clone, and base qualities are not available.

The sequence came from a human donor with classical Hodgkin lymphoma. Sequenced sample: CD4+ T cells from blood. Recombination joined TRBV5-8 with TRBJ1-4, with no confidently assigned D gene. The DNA sequence is as follows: TGTGCCAGCAGCTTGGTTAGAAATGAAAAACTGTTTTTT. Translated, it gives CASSLVRNEKLFF.